These 13 T cell receptor beta chains came from one sample sequenced in a study of Ad26.COV2.S vaccination and SARS-CoV-2 variants. As to treatment: roughly 19 received Ad26.COV2.S at low or high dose, single or two shots; 5 received placebo; per-sample allocation not given. Vaccine and placebo recipients were sampled on day 63 after the first injection. Sequenced by immunoSEQ multiplex PCR; TCRdb stores in-frame clones only, minus some. The sample contains 510,000 or so clones, 87% of which appear only once. The source was peripheral blood, collected in a trial of Ad26.COV2.S vaccine versus placebo. These receptors all stem from a person between 18 and 65 years old who received the Ad26.COV2.S COVID-19 vaccine or a placebo.

This chain joins TRBV28 and TRBJ2-3; D not certain. Trimming took 6 bases from V and 2 from J, leaving 3 bases between them. There are 11 residues in the CDR3. Germline assignment: CDR1 MDHEN and CDR2 SYDVKM. CDR3 sequence: CASRFTDTQYF. The CDR3 DNA follows: TGTGCCAGCAGATTCACAGATACGCAGTATTTT.

This clone showed up just once. The chain joins TRBV28 to TRBJ2-1; 7 bases fit TRBD2. CDR3 size: 15 residues. Germline-derived CDR1 and CDR2 are MDHEN and SYDVKM. V lost 10 bases, J lost 0 bases, and 9 bases stayed unmatched. The DNA for the CDR3 is TGTGCCACCTTGGACGGGGGGAGCTCCTACAATGAGCAGTTCTTC. This encodes CATLDGGSSYNEQFF.

The J gene is TRBJ2-1, the V gene TRBV15; D is uncertain. Looked up from germline, CDR1 is LNHNV and CDR2 is YYDKDF (reference sequence). The CDR3 extends over 12 amino acids. V was trimmed by 1 base and J by 6 bases, leaving 4 bases between them. DNA of the CDR3: TGTGCCACCAGCAGAGTGGTCAATGAGCAGTTCTTC. Its translation is CATSRVVNEQFF. Full variable domain (missing parts from reference TRBV15 and TRBJ2-1): DAMVIQNPRYQVTQFGKPVTLSCSQTLNHNVMYWYQQKSSQAPKLLFHYYDKDFNNEADTPDNFQSRRPNTSFCFLDIRSPGLGDTAMYLCATSRVVNEQFFGPGTRLTVL.

The chain is built from TRBV9 and TRBJ2-1; maybe TRBD2 (5 bases). The ends were cut back, 1 base at V and 9 bases at J, with 14 bases in the middle. The germline V gene encodes CDR1 SGDLS and CDR2 YYNGEE. This CDR3 contains 14 residues. The CDR3 reads CASSVYGLAGEQFF. In DNA, the CDR3 is TGTGCCAGCAGCGTATATGGCTTGGCGGGTGAGCAGTTCTTC.

The rearrangement uses TRBV28 and TRBJ1-5; maybe TRBD1 (5 bases). V was shortened by 2 bases and J by 1 base, with 9 bases between the two germline ends. Germline-derived CDR1 and CDR2 are MDHEN and SYDVKM. CDR3 length equals 15 residues. The CDR3 sequence: CASSLGGNSNQPQHF. The DNA of the CDR3 is TGTGCCAGCAGTTTAGGGGGTAACAGCAATCAGCCCCAGCATTTT.

The rearrangement links TRBV7-3 to TRBJ2-5; 11 bases line up with TRBD2. Per the germline V gene, CDR1 is SGHTA and CDR2 is FQGTGA. The CDR3 loop spans 16 amino acids. J gave up 5 bases and V 0 bases, and 5 bases lay outside the gene matches. The CDR3 DNA is TGTGCCAGCAGCTTAACGCCCAGGACTAGCGGGGAGACCCAGTACTTC. This sequence encodes CASSLTPRTSGETQYF.

J is TRBJ2-1 and V is TRBV9, with D unclear. Germline V gene data show CDR1 as SGDLS and CDR2 as YYNGEE. With 2 bases removed from V and 0 bases from J, the gap between germline ends came to 12 bases. This CDR3 is built from 16 residues. The CDR3 nucleotides read TGTGCCAGCAGCGTCCCGACACTGAGCTCCTACAATGAGCAGTTCTTC. It specifies CASSVPTLSSYNEQFF.

V is TRBV4-2 and J is TRBJ1-4; D uncertain. V lost 2 bases and J lost 6, with 7 bases in between. Germline assignment: CDR1 LGHNA and CDR2 YNFKEQ. This CDR3 has 13 residues. The CDR3 DNA follows: TGTGCCAGCAGCCAACCTCGAGATGAAAAACTGTTTTTT. Its protein is CASSQPRDEKLFF.

This CDR3 is CASSYLAGGPTGELFF. In DNA, the CDR3 is TGTGCCAGCAGTTACCTAGCGGGAGGGCCCACCGGGGAGCTGTTTTTT. The V gene is TRBV6-2 or TRBV6-3, the J gene TRBJ2-2; 12 bases match TRBD2. The germline V gene encodes CDR1 MNHEY and CDR2 SVGEGT. The V gene end was trimmed by 2 bases and the J gene end by 4 bases; junction bases not matched to a gene: 2. There are 16 residues in the CDR3.

This chain joins TRBV24-1 and TRBJ2-5; D is undetermined. The germline gives CDR1 KGHDR, CDR2 SFDVKD. The CDR3 runs to 18 residues. The ends were cut back, 12 bases at V and 1 base at J, with 29 bases in the middle. CDR3 region: CALTLLVAGVKSQETQYF. The DNA of the CDR3 is TGTGCCCTTACTCTACTCGTGGCCGGCGTCAAGTCCCAAGAGACCCAGTACTTC.

The rearrangement joins TRBV7-8 to TRBJ1-5; unclear D gene. Looked up from germline, CDR1 is SGHVS and CDR2 is FQNEAQ. Trimming pared 1 base from V and 7 bases from J, leaving 5 bases between. The CDR3 contains 12 residues. The DNA for the CDR3 is TGTGCCAGCAGCTTAGGAGAGCAGCCCCAGCATTTT. This gives the protein CASSLGEQPQHF.

The rearrangement links TRBV30 to TRBJ2-4; TRBD1 matches at 7 bases. Germline CDR1 GTSNPN, CDR2 SVGIG (reference sequence). The J segment lost 0 bases and the V segment lost 3 bases, leaving 5 bases of the junction unmatched. There are 15 residues in the CDR3. Here the CDR3 DNA reads TGTGCCTGGAGGGGACAGACTCTAGCCAAAAACATTCAGTACTTC. It specifies CAWRGQTLAKNIQYF.

The gene calls are TRBV3-1 (or the pseudogene TRBV3-2) and TRBJ1-3, with D hard to call. Germline V gene sequence: CDR1 LGHDT, CDR2 YNNKEL (reference sequence). The CDR3 covers 14 residues. With 4 bases removed from V and 0 bases from J, the gap between germline ends came to 7 bases. CDR3 in DNA: TGTGCCAGCAGCCTCGTGTCCTCTGGAAACACCATATATTTT. Translating it yields CASSLVSSGNTIYF.